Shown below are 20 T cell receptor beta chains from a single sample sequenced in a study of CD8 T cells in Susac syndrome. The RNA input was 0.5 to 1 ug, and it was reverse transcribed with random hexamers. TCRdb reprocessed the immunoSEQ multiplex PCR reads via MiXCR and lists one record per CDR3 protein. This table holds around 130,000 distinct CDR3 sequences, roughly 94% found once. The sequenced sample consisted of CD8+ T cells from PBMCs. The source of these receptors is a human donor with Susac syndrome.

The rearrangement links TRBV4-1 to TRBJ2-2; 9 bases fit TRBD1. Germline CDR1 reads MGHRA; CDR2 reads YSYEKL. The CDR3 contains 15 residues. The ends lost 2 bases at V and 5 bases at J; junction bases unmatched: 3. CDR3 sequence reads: CASSQMDRGTGELFF. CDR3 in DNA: TGCGCCAGCAGCCAAATGGACAGGGGAACCGGGGAGCTGTTTTTT.

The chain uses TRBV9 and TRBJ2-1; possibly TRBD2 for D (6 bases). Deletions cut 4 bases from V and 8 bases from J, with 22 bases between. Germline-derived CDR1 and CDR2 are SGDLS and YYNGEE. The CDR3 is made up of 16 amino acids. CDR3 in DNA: TGTGCCAGCAGCCCAAGGCCCCACCTAGCGACGGATGAGCAGTTCTTC. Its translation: CASSPRPHLATDEQFF.

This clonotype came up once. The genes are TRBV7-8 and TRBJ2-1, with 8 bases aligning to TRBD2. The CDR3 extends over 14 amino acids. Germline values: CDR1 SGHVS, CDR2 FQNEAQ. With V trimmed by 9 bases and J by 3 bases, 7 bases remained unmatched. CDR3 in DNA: TGTGCCAGTTATCCCGGGACTAGCTACAATGAGCAGTTCTTC. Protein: CASYPGTSYNEQFF.

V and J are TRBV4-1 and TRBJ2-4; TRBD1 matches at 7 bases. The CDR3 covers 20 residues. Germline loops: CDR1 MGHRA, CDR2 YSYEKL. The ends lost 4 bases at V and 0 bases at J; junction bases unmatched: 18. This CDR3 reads CASSLSPGTEKILAKNIQYF. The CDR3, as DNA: TGCGCCAGCAGCCTATCTCCAGGGACAGAGAAAATTTTAGCCAAAAACATTCAGTACTTC.

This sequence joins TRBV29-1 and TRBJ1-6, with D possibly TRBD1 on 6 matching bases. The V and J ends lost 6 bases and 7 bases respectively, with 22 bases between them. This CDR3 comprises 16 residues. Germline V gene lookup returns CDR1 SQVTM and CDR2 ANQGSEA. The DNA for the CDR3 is TGCAGCGTGGATAGGATGACAGGATTGGAAAATTCACCCCTCCACTTT. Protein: CSVDRMTGLENSPLHF.

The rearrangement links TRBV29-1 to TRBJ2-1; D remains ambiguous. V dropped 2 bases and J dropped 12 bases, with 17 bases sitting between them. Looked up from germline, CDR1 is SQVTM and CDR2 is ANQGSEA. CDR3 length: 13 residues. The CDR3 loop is CSVERTYELAQFF. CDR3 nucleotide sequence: TGCAGCGTTGAACGGACCTACGAGCTTGCGCAGTTCTTC.

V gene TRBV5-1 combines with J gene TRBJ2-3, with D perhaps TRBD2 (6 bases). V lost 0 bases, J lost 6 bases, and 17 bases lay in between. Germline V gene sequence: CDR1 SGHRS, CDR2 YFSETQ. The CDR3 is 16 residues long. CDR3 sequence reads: CASSLDFTYAGDTQYF. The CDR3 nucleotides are TGCGCCAGCAGCTTGGACTTCACCTACGCGGGGGATACGCAGTATTTT.

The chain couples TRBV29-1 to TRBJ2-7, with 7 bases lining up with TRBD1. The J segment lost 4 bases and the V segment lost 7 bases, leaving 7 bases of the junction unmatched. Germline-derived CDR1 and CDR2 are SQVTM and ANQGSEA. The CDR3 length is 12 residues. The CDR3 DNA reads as TGCAGCGGACAGGGTCAACATTACGAGCAGTACTTC. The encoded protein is CSGQGQHYEQYF.

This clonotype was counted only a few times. The CDR3 here is CASSPEGRSYEQYF. CDR3 in DNA: TGTGCCAGCTCACCAGAGGGGCGGTCCTACGAGCAGTACTTC. The chain is built from TRBV18 and TRBJ2-7; D is perhaps TRBD1 or TRBD2 (5 bases each). The CDR3 runs 14 residues. Trimming took 2 bases from V and 1 from J, leaving 9 bases between them. The germline CDR1 and CDR2 sequences are KGHSH and LQKENI.

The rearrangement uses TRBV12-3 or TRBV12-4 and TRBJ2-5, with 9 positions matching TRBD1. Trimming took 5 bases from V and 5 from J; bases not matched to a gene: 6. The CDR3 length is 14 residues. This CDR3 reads CASSPGTGWETQYF. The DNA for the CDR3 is TGTGCCAGCAGTCCCGGGACAGGGTGGGAGACCCAGTACTTC.

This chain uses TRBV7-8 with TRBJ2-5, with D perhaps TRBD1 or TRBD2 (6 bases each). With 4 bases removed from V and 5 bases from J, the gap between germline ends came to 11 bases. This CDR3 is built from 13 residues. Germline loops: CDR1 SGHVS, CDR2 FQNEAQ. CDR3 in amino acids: CASSSGAGETQYF. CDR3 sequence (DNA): TGTGCCAGCAGCTCGGGGGCTGGTGAGACCCAGTACTTC.

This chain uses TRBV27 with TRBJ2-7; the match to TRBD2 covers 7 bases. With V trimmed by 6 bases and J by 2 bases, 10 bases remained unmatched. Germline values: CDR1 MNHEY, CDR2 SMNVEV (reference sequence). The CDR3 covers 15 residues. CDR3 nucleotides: TGTGCCAGCAGCCAACGGGGCGGGGGTGCCTACGAGCAGTACTTC. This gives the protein CASSQRGGGAYEQYF.

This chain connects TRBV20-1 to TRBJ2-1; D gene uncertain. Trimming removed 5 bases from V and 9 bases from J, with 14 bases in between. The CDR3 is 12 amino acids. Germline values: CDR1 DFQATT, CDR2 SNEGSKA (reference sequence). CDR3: CSAGQLGREQFF. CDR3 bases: TGCAGTGCTGGTCAGTTGGGTCGTGAGCAGTTCTTC.

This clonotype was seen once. The CDR3: CSVEETFDIQETQYF. The CDR3 region has the DNA TGCAGCGTTGAAGAGACTTTCGACATACAAGAGACCCAGTACTTC. V usage is TRBV29-1 and J usage is TRBJ2-5, with unresolved D. This CDR3 is built from 15 residues. The V gene lost 0 bases and the J gene lost 2 bases, with 13 bases spanning the gap. Germline lookup yields CDR1 SQVTM and CDR2 ANQGSEA.

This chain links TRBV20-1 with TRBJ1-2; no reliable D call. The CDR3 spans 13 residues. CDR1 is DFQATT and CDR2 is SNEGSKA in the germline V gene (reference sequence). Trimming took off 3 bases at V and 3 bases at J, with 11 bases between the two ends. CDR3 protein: CSARTSMDYGYTF. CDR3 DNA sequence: TGCAGTGCTAGGACATCGATGGACTATGGCTACACCTTC.

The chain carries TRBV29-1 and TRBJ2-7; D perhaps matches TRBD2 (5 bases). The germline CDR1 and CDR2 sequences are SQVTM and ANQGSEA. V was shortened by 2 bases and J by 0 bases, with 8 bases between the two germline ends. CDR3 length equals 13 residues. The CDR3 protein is CSVELGSSYEQYF. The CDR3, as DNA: TGCAGCGTTGAATTGGGGAGCTCCTACGAGCAGTACTTC.

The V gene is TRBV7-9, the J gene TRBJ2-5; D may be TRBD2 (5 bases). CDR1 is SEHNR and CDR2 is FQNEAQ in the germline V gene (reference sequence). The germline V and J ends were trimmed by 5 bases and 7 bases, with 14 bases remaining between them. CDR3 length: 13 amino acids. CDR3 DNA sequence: TGTGCCAGCAGCAATGGACTTAAAGGGACCCAGTACTTC. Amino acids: CASSNGLKGTQYF. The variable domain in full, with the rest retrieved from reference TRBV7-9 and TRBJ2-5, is DTGVSQNPRHKITKRGQNVTFRCDPISEHNRLYWYRQTLGQGPEFLTYFQNEAQLEKSRLLSDRFSAERPKGSFSTLEIQRTEQGDSAMYLCASSNGLKGTQYFGPGTRLLVL.

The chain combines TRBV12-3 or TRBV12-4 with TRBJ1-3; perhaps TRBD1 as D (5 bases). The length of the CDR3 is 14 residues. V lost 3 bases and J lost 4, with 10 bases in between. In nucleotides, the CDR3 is TGTGCCAGCAGTTTTGGGGGAGCCGGAAACACCATATATTTT. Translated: CASSFGGAGNTIYF.

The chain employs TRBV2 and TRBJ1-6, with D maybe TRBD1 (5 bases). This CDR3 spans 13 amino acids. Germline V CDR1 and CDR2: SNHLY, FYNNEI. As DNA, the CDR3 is TGTGTCGGCGGGGACCTGGTTAATTCACCCCTCCACTTT. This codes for CVGGDLVNSPLHF.

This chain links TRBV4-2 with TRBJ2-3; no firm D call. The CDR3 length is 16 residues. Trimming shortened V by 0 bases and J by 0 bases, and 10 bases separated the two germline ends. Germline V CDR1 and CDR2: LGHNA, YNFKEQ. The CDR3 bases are TGTGCCAGCAGCCAAGAAGACGCGGCTAGCACAGATACGCAGTATTTT. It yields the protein CASSQEDAASTDTQYF.